These 32 T cell receptor beta chains were all obtained from the same sample, sequenced in a study of T cells after yellow fever vaccination (dated by TCRdb to between 2017 and 2020). The method behind the library was 5' RACE. Sequencing was carried out with an Illumina HiSeq 2500. Starting from the raw public reads, TCRdb applied fastp trimming at Q25, assembled clones with MiXCR and retained in-frame beta chains. Rows with one shared CDR3 protein collapse into an entry with the most common genes and DNA. The sample table contains over 35,000 distinct CDR3 sequences; only one count was recorded for around 6.5% of them. Around 9.3% of the sample is held by the ten biggest clonotypes. The treatment or condition label, read with the paper, signifies: live attenuated yellow fever vaccine strain. This specimen was PBMCs, either bulk or a sorted T-cell subset (CD4+, CD8+, memory, or dextramer-sorted; not recorded which), taken 45 days after the yellow fever booster vaccination. The receptors originated from a man aged 30 to 45 who received the YFV17D yellow fever vaccine.

This clonotype showed up just a few times. The CDR3 DNA reads as TGTGCCACCAGCCCAGGCCAGTCTGGGGCCAACGTCCTGACTTTC. It is translated as CATSPGQSGANVLTF. The chain couples TRBV15 to TRBJ2-6, with D uncertain. V was pared by 5 bases and J by 1 base, with 9 bases between. The CDR3 consists of 15 residues. Germline lookup yields CDR1 LNHNV and CDR2 YYDKDF (reference sequence).

This clonotype was seen a few times. J is TRBJ2-5 and V is TRBV5-1, with D unresolved. With 0 bases removed from V and 5 bases from J, the gap between germline ends came to 11 bases. Per the germline V gene, CDR1 is SGHRS and CDR2 is YFSETQ. This CDR3 comprises 14 residues. CDR3 DNA: TGCGCCAGCAGCTTGGTTGTTAGCCGGGAGACCCAGTACTTC. Translating gives CASSLVVSRETQYF.

This clonotype occurred many times. This chain uses TRBV7-9 with TRBJ2-3; TRBD2 matches 8 bases. This CDR3 spans 15 amino acids. Germline V gives CDR1 SEHNR, CDR2 FQNEAQ (reference sequence). With 3 bases clipped from V and 0 bases from J, the junction kept 2 bases outside the gene matches. The CDR3 nucleotides are TGTGCCAGCAGCTTGTCTAGCGGGAGCACAGATACGCAGTATTTT. Translation gives CASSLSSGSTDTQYF.

The DNA for the CDR3 is TGTGCCAGCTCCCCCTGGACAGGCCAAGAGACCCAGTACTTC. It specifies CASSPWTGQETQYF. This chain links TRBV18 with TRBJ2-5, with TRBD1 matching over 7 bases. This CDR3 has 14 amino acids. V shed 6 bases and J 1 base; nucleotides not matched to a gene: 5. The germline gives CDR1 KGHSH, CDR2 LQKENI.

This clonotype was seen ten or more times. The V call is TRBV20-1, the J call TRBJ1-5, with D possibly being TRBD1 (6 bases). V was shortened by 1 base and J by 9 bases, with 16 bases between the two germline ends. This CDR3 has 14 residues. CDR1 is DFQATT, CDR2 SNEGSKA, per germline (reference sequence). Here the CDR3 reads CSARGQEPAGPQHF. In nucleotides, the CDR3 is TGCAGTGCTAGAGGACAGGAGCCAGCGGGGCCCCAGCATTTT.

This clonotype was seen many times. The V gene is TRBV19, the J gene TRBJ2-1; TRBD2 might be the D (5 bases). V shed 6 bases and J shed 3 bases, with 15 bases lying between them. Germline loops: CDR1 LNHDA, CDR2 SQIVND (reference sequence). The CDR3 is 15 amino acids. The CDR3 sequence: CASSLGGLNYNEQFF. Here the CDR3 DNA reads TGTGCCAGTAGCTTGGGCGGGCTTAACTACAATGAGCAGTTCTTC.

This clonotype showed up many times. The V call is TRBV6-2 or TRBV6-3, the J call TRBJ2-1; the match to TRBD1 covers 9 bases. J lost 4 bases, V lost 5 bases, and 9 bases had no gene match. This CDR3 is built from 16 residues. Per germline, CDR1 MNHEY and CDR2 SVGEGT. For the CDR3, the DNA is TGTGCCAGCAGTCCTTTATGGGACAGGGATTACAATGAGCAGTTCTTC. It specifies CASSPLWDRDYNEQFF.

The sample holds many counts of this clonotype. V and J are TRBV7-6 and TRBJ1-1; D might be TRBD1 (6 bases). The V end lost 6 bases, the J end lost 7 bases, and 9 bases lay between the germline ends. Germline V lookup: CDR1 SGHVS, CDR2 FNYEAQ. The CDR3 consists of 11 residues. CDR3 sequence: CASRTGNEAFF. The CDR3 nucleotides read TGTGCCAGCAGAACAGGGAATGAAGCTTTCTTT.

The chain combines TRBV28 with TRBJ2-4; no firm D call. Trimming took off 5 bases at V and 1 base at J, with 9 bases between the two ends. The germline V gene encodes CDR1 MDHEN and CDR2 SYDVKM. There are 14 residues in the CDR3. The chain's CDR3 is CASSPARAKNIQYF. CDR3 DNA sequence: TGTGCCAGCAGTCCGGCGAGGGCCAAAAACATTCAGTACTTC.

Concerning this clonotype itself: This may stem from a read error, because a much larger clone lies one nucleotide away. The chain employs TRBV2 and TRBJ2-1, with no clear D. Per germline, CDR1 SNHLY and CDR2 FYNNEI. The V end lost 7 bases, the J end lost 11 bases, and 18 bases lay between the germline ends. CDR3 length: 13 amino acids. CDR3 nucleotide sequence: TGTGCCAGCACCTACGGCAGTAAGGGTAAGCAGTTCTTC. Its translation is CASTYGSKGKQFF.

The rearrangement links TRBV15 to TRBJ2-5; TRBD1 matches 10 bases. V lost 0 bases, J lost 5 bases, and 3 bases stayed unmatched. This CDR3 contains 15 residues. Germline CDR1 reads LNHNV; CDR2 reads YYDKDF (reference sequence). The CDR3 loop reads CATSREMTGGETQYF. CDR3 DNA: TGTGCCACCAGCAGAGAAATGACAGGGGGCGAGACCCAGTACTTC.

This clonotype was seen only a few times. This sequence joins TRBV3-1 and TRBJ1-5, with a tentative D call TRBD1 (5 bases). Per germline, CDR1 LGHDT and CDR2 YNNKEL (reference sequence). The CDR3 spans 14 residues. V was cut by 2 bases and J by 9 bases, with 14 bases left in between. CDR3 bases: TGTGCCAGCAGCCAATACCTTGAGGGGAGGCCCCAGCATTTT. Protein: CASSQYLEGRPQHF.

In its sample, this clonotype is medium-sized. The V and J genes are TRBV20-1 and TRBJ1-2, with D hard to call. Trimming removed 1 base from V and 3 bases from J, with 9 bases in between. The length of the CDR3 is 13 residues. Germline V gene data show CDR1 as DFQATT and CDR2 as SNEGSKA (reference sequence). CDR3 bases: TGCAGTGCTAGAGTTGAAGCTGACTATGGCTACACCTTC. Amino acids: CSARVEADYGYTF.

This clonotype appeared a few times. The rearrangement uses TRBV9 and TRBJ2-1; 11 nucleotides line up with TRBD2. The germline gives CDR1 SGDLS, CDR2 YYNGEE. This CDR3 is 16 amino acids long. Germline trimming cut 3 bases from V and 1 base from J; bases unmatched to any gene: 3. CDR3 in DNA: TGTGCCAGCAGCGCCACTAGCGGGAGTTCCTACAATGAGCAGTTCTTC. Residues: CASSATSGSSYNEQFF.

The sample holds many counts of this clonotype. The chain uses TRBV12-3 or TRBV12-4 and TRBJ2-2; D unresolved. V lost 5 bases, J lost 11 bases, and 6 bases lay in between. This CDR3 comprises 10 residues. CDR3 nucleotide sequence: TGTGCCAGCAGTATACTAGAGCTGTTTTTT. The encoded protein is CASSILELFF.

This clonotype was seen many times. The V gene is TRBV2, the J gene TRBJ2-2; tentatively, D is TRBD1 (5 bases). V was shortened by 4 bases and J by 1 base, with 10 bases between the two germline ends. From germline, CDR1 is SNHLY and CDR2 FYNNEI. CDR3 length equals 15 residues. CDR3 region: CASSALGQNTGELFF. CDR3 DNA sequence: TGTGCCAGCAGTGCTTTAGGACAGAACACCGGGGAGCTGTTTTTT. Filled out from reference TRBV2 and TRBJ2-2, the complete variable domain reads EPEVTQTPSHQVTQMGQEVILRCVPISNHLYFYWYRQILGQKVEFLVSFYNNEISEKSEIFDDQFSVERPDGSNFTLKIRSTKLEDSAMYFCASSALGQNTGELFFGEGSRLTVL.

V usage is TRBV30 and J usage is TRBJ1-1, with TRBD1 identical over 9 bases. Trimming cost V 3 bases and J 4 bases; bases outside gene matches: 6. The germline V gene encodes CDR1 GTSNPN and CDR2 SVGIG (reference sequence). This CDR3 has 14 amino acids. CDR3 region: CAWRLTGGGTEAFF. The CDR3 DNA reads as TGTGCCTGGAGGTTGACAGGGGGAGGCACTGAAGCTTTCTTT.

Many counts were recorded for this clonotype. The chain has TRBV5-1 and TRBJ2-3; 7 bases map to TRBD1. The ends lost 5 bases at V and 5 bases at J; junction bases unmatched: 8. From germline, CDR1 is SGHRS and CDR2 YFSETQ. The CDR3 has 14 residues. In nucleotides, the CDR3 is TGCGCCAGCAGTGGGGACAGTTTTGGAGATACGCAGTATTTT. Translation: CASSGDSFGDTQYF.

This clonotype was seen a handful of times. The chain has TRBV7-3 and TRBJ2-1; 9 nucleotides agree with TRBD2. V dropped 7 bases and J dropped 2; count of bases not matched to a gene: 6. The CDR3 is 15 residues long. The germline gives CDR1 SGHTA, CDR2 FQGTGA. CDR3 sequence reads: CASKVSGSPYNEQFF. CDR3 sequence (DNA): TGTGCCAGCAAAGTTAGCGGGAGTCCCTACAATGAGCAGTTCTTC.

This clonotype has at least ten counts. The chain employs TRBV20-1 and TRBJ2-1, with TRBD2 as a possible D gene (6 bases). Germline CDR1 and CDR2: DFQATT and SNEGSKA (reference sequence). Between the trimmed V and J ends, which lost 0 bases and 4 bases, there was a span of 13 bases. The CDR3 is 15 amino acids. CDR3 loop: CSARDRYLAYNEQFF. The CDR3 bases are TGCAGTGCTAGAGATCGGTATCTAGCGTACAATGAGCAGTTCTTC.

In this sample, this clonotype turned up many times. The V call is TRBV4-3, the J call TRBJ2-3; D is possibly TRBD1 or TRBD2 (6 bases each). Trimming took 1 base from V and 2 from J, leaving 13 bases between them. CDR1 is LGHNA and CDR2 is YSLEER in the germline V gene. The CDR3 is 16 residues long. The CDR3 nucleotides read TGCGCCAGCAGCCAAGGAGGGGGGCTTCTCACAGATACGCAGTATTTT. Translated: CASSQGGGLLTDTQYF.

This clonotype was picked up many times. The chain employs TRBV5-6 and TRBJ1-1; D not certain. Trimming stripped 1 base from V and 10 bases from J, with 17 bases between. The CDR3 loop spans 14 amino acids. CDR1 is SGHDT, CDR2 YYEEEE, per germline. CDR3: CASSLSASLFVAFF. CDR3 nucleotide sequence: TGTGCCAGCAGCTTGTCCGCGTCGCTCTTCGTAGCTTTCTTT.

By sample fraction, this clonotype is medium-sized (0.01 to 0.1%). The gene calls are TRBV29-1 and TRBJ2-2, with 10 bases that match TRBD2. Unmatched junction bases numbered 4, after V lost 5 bases and J lost 4 bases. Germline CDR1 reads SQVTM; CDR2 reads ANQGSEA. The CDR3 is 14 amino acids. DNA of the CDR3: TGCAGCGTTCCGGGACTAGCGAGCACCGGGGAGCTGTTTTTT. The encoded protein is CSVPGLASTGELFF.

The chain links TRBV20-1 to TRBJ2-7; 9 bases match TRBD1. V trimming: 3 bases; J trimming: 1 base; junction bases outside the gene matches: 4. Germline CDR1 reads DFQATT; CDR2 reads SNEGSKA (reference sequence). The CDR3 runs to 14 residues. The CDR3 sequence: CSARPDRGSYEQYF. The CDR3 DNA is TGCAGTGCTAGGCCCGACAGGGGGTCCTACGAGCAGTACTTC.

This clonotype came up once. With a much larger clone just one base away, this may be a read error. V usage is TRBV25-1 and J usage is TRBJ2-3; D is possibly TRBD1 (5 bases). CDR1 and CDR2 (germline): MGHDK, SYGVNS. The CDR3 contains 17 residues. V was cut by 1 base and J by 6 bases, with 20 bases left in between. The CDR3 sequence is CASSELWPGKESDTQYF. The CDR3 coding sequence is TGTGCCAGCAGTGAATTGTGGCCAGGGAAAGAATCGGATACGCAGTATTTT.

This clonotype was seen only a few times. This chain links TRBV12-3 or TRBV12-4 with TRBJ2-7; 11 bases align to TRBD2. The V segment lost 4 bases and the J segment 6 bases; nucleotides outside the gene matches: 8. There are 15 residues in the CDR3. CDR3 amino acids: CASSSGLAAPAEQYF. The DNA for the CDR3 is TGTGCCAGCAGTTCGGGACTAGCGGCGCCGGCCGAGCAGTACTTC.

This clonotype has a count of ten or more. The chain is built from TRBV5-1 and TRBJ2-7; D is possibly TRBD1 (5 bases). Per the germline V gene, CDR1 is SGHRS and CDR2 is YFSETQ. This CDR3 has 13 residues. V lost 3 bases and J lost 6, with 13 bases in between. The CDR3 nucleotides read TGCGCCAGCAGCTCGGAGTGGGGCGGCGAGCAGTACTTC. Translation gives CASSSEWGGEQYF.

The V gene is TRBV20-1, the J gene TRBJ2-7; 8 bases agree with TRBD2. V lost 4 bases to trimming and J lost 1 base; unmatched junction nucleotides: 6. This CDR3 is built from 14 residues. Germline CDR1 and CDR2: DFQATT and SNEGSKA (reference sequence). Written as DNA, the CDR3 is TGCAGTGCTATACCGGGACTAGGTTCCTACGAGCAGTACTTC. The encoded protein is CSAIPGLGSYEQYF.

This clonotype was picked up many times. This chain links TRBV7-2 with TRBJ2-3, with D possibly being TRBD2 (6 bases). Germline V gene data show CDR1 as SGHTA and CDR2 as FQGNSA. V lost 4 bases, J lost 2 bases, and 13 bases lay in between. The length of the CDR3 is 15 residues. The CDR3 DNA follows: TGTGCCAGCAGCTCGACTAGTACCCTCACAGATACGCAGTATTTT. Its protein is CASSSTSTLTDTQYF. Filled out from reference TRBV7-2 and TRBJ2-3, the complete variable domain reads GAGVSQSPSNKVTEKGKDVELRCDPISGHTALYWYRQSLGQGLEFLIYFQGNSAPDKSGLPSDRFSAERTGGSVSTLTIQRTQQEDSAVYLCASSSTSTLTDTQYFGPGTRLTVL.

This clonotype was counted ten times or more. The CDR3 coding sequence is TGTGCCAGCAGTTTAAGGAGGACAGGGGGGAGGACTGAAGCTTTCTTT. It translates to CASSLRRTGGRTEAFF. The chain links TRBV28 to TRBJ1-1; 10 bases align to TRBD1. Trimming took 2 bases from V and 5 from J; bases not matched to a gene: 8. In germline, CDR1 is MDHEN, CDR2 SYDVKM. The CDR3 consists of 16 residues.

This clonotype was seen repeatedly, ten times or more. This sequence joins TRBV6-5 and TRBJ2-7; D ambiguous. The CDR3 extends over 11 amino acids. The V and J ends lost 8 bases and 0 bases respectively, with 5 bases between them. Germline assignment: CDR1 MNHEY and CDR2 SVGAGI. The CDR3 region has the DNA TGTGCCAGCGCAGACTCCTACGAGCAGTACTTC. Its protein product is CASADSYEQYF.

This clonotype was detected many times. The chain recombines TRBV5-1 with TRBJ2-5; D possibly corresponds to TRBD2 (5 bases). Germline-derived CDR1 and CDR2 are SGHRS and YFSETQ. Trimming cost V 0 bases and J 3 bases, with 12 bases left between them. CDR3 length: 15 residues. CDR3 sequence (DNA): TGCGCCAGCAGCTTGGGAAGCGGTTTAAAAGAGACCCAGTACTTC. It encodes CASSLGSGLKETQYF.